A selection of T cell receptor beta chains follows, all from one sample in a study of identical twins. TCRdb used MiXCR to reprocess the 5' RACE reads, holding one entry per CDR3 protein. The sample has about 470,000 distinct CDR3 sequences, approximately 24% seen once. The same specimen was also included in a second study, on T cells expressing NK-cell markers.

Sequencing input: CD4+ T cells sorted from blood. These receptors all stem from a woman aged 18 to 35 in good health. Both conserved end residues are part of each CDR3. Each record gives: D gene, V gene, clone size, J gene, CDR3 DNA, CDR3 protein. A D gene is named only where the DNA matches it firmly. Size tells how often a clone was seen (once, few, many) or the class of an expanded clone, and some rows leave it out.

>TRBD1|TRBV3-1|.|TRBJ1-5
TGTGCCAGCAGCCGCGATGCCCCGACAGGGGCTCAGCCCCAGCATTTT
CASSRDAPTGAQPQHF
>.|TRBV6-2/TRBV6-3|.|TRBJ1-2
TGTGCCAGCAGTTTCTCCCCTACACCGTCCCATGGCTACACCTTC
CASSFSPTPSHGYTF
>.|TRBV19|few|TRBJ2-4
TGTGCCACCGAGACTCCAACGAGGAACATTCAGTACTTC
CATETPTRNIQYF
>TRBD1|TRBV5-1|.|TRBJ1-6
TGCGCCAGCAGCTTGGAAGGACAGGGTACGGGGCCCCTCCACTTT
CASSLEGQGTGPLHF
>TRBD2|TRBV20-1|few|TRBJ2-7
TGCAGTGCTTGGAGAGTGGGACTAGCGGGAGGACGGCAGTACTTC
CSAWRVGLAGGRQYF
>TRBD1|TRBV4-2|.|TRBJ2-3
TGTGCCAGCAGCCTCACTGACAGGGGGACAGATACGCAGTATTTT
CASSLTDRGTDTQYF
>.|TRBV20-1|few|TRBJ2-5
TGCAGTGCTAGACGCGTGGAGGGGCAAGAGACCCAGTACTTC
CSARRVEGQETQYF
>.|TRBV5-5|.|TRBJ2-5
TGTGCCAGCAGCCCGAAGGACAGACGAGAGACCCAGTACTTC
CASSPKDRRETQYF
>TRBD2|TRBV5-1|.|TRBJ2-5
TGCGCCAGCAGCGAAGGGACTAGCGGGGAGACCCAGTACTTC
CASSEGTSGETQYF
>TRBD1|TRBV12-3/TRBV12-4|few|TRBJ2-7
TGTGCCAGCAGTTCTCCGACAGGGAGCGACGAGCAGTACTTC
CASSSPTGSDEQYF